The clone carrying this TCR beta chain was detected many times. As yet, its antigen is unknown. These data are taken from a study of blood T cells in healthy people across ages. Study findings and constraints: It was found that TCR beta diversity correlated strongly with the percentage of naive T cells.

A sample-barcoded 5' primer and a J-beta primer mix were used in a second PCR of about 7 to 11 cycles. TCRdb re-analysed the 5' RACE reads in MiXCR, keeping a single row per CDR3 protein. The table lists some 1.7 million distinct CDR3 sequences, about 28% of them singletons. Drawing of peripheral blood yielded ten milliliters from each donor. The TCR originated in a woman younger than 45 in good health. The source material was blood.

The CDR3 bases are TGTGCCAGCAGATTAAGGGAGACCCAGTACTTC. Its protein product is CASRLRETQYF. The V call is TRBV12-3 or TRBV12-4, the J call TRBJ2-5; D gene ambiguous. The ends were cut back, 6 bases at V and 5 bases at J, with 7 bases in the middle. The CDR3 covers 11 residues.